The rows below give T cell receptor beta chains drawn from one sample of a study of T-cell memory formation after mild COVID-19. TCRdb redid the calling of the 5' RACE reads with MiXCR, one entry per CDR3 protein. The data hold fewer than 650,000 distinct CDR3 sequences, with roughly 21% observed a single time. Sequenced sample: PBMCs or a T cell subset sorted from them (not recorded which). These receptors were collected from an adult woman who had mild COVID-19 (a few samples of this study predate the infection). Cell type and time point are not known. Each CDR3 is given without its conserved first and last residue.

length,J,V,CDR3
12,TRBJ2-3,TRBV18,ASSGSSSTDTQY
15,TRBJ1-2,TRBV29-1,SVEGTSERGLGAGYT
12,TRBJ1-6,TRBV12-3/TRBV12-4,ASSSGGMGSPLH
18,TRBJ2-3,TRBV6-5,ASSSGTSGRFSSSTDTQY
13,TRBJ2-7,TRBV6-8,ASSNGLARSYEQY
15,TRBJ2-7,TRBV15,ATSRDQGDRPFYEQY
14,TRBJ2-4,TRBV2,ASTMDRGIAKNIQY
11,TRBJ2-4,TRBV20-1,SARVQGFNIQY
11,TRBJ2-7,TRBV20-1,SALPTGGYEQY
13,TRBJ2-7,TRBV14,ASSLVRTLMEEQY
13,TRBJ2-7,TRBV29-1,SVENLGQGTPEQY
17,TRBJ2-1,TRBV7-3,ASSLGGTSGRSSYNEQF
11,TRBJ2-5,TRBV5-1,ASSLGRQETQY
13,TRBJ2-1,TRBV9,ASSVRLAEYNEQF
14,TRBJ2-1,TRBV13,ASSLEGGLVHNEQF